This T cell receptor beta chain was sequenced in a study of response to subunit inactivated influenza vaccine (dated by TCRdb to 2016 to 2018). About the full investigation: The study used deep quantitative T cell receptor repertoire profiling to track responses to a trivalent subunit inactivated influenza vaccine. Study-wide findings and limitations: The authors suggested that each seasonal influenza vaccination may recruit only a limited number of new T cells.

This clonotype is a singleton in its sample. Its antigen is currently not known. The junction differs from germline at one of its ends, possibly a read error. The library was made by RT-PCR. These reads were obtained on an Illumina HiSeq 2500. TCRdb passed the public sequencing reads through fastp at Q25 and MiXCR, retaining productive beta sequences. CDR3 protein sequences are deduplicated, and each keeps its most common genes and DNA. The sample includes some 500,000 distinct CDR3 sequences, with 25% observed a single time. The leading ten clones occupy over 1.5% of the sample. Spanning cysteine to phenylalanine, the CDR3 consists of 15 amino acids. CDR3 DNA only is kept here, 45 bases in frame from base 1.

Sample: CD4+ T cells sorted from PBMCs, taken about 5 days after vaccination. This sequence uses TRBV12-3 or TRBV12-4 and TRBJ2-1; the best D guess is TRBD1, with 6 bases matching. This TCR was recovered from a middle-aged man who received an inactivated influenza vaccine. Donor details come from another sample of the same person, matched by shared clones. The CDR3 has the sequence CASSPRPPGAHEQCF. The DNA sequence is given as TGTGCCAGCAGTCCCCGACCCCCAGGGGCGCATGAGCAGTGCTTC.